Shown below are 18 T cell receptor beta chains from a single sample sequenced in a study of patients and donors after allogeneic stem cell transplantation. TCRdb recomputed calls from the RT-PCR reads with MiXCR, one row per CDR3 protein. This sample has about 110,000 distinct CDR3 sequences, with approximately 40% found just once. Sequencing was carried out using blood, either unsorted or a sorted T cell fraction (not recorded which). The receptors come from a human donor who was either an allogeneic HSCT recipient or a stem cell or donor lymphocyte infusion donor (not recorded which). It is not recorded whose cells these are; they may come from a transplant donor.

This clonotype was seen a few times. V is TRBV20-1 and J is TRBJ2-7; D is perhaps TRBD1 (7 bases). Trimming stripped 6 bases from V and 0 bases from J, with 18 bases between. The CDR3 is 15 residues long. CDR1 is DFQATT, CDR2 SNEGSKA, per germline (reference sequence). This CDR3 is CSAPSGDRRSYEQYF. The CDR3 nucleotides read TGCAGTGCCCCGTCGGGGGACAGACGCTCCTACGAGCAGTACTTC.

This clonotype was seen a handful of times. The J gene is TRBJ1-1, the V gene TRBV29-1; tentatively, D is TRBD1 (5 bases). The CDR3 runs 13 residues. Germline V gene sequence: CDR1 SQVTM, CDR2 ANQGSEA. The V gene lost 1 base and the J gene lost 11 bases, with 17 bases spanning the gap. CDR3 sequence (DNA): TGCAGCGTTGAAGCTTCGACCCCGAGGGGTGCTTTCTTT. It codes for CSVEASTPRGAFF. The variable domain in full, with the rest retrieved from reference TRBV29-1 and TRBJ1-1, is SAVISQKPSRDICQRGTSLTIQCQVDSQVTMMFWYRQQPGQSLTLIATANQGSEATYESGFVIDKFPISRPNLTFSTLTVSNMSPEDSSIYLCSVEASTPRGAFFGQGTRLTVV.

This clonotype was seen a few times. CDR3 DNA sequence: TGCAGTGCTGTCCTCACTGGGAGCAATCAGCCCCAGCATTTT. It translates to CSAVLTGSNQPQHF. The chain is built from TRBV20-1 and TRBJ1-5; D ambiguous. The CDR3 totals 14 residues. The V gene's germline CDR1 is DFQATT and CDR2 SNEGSKA (reference sequence). Trimming took off 5 bases at V and 1 base at J, with 12 bases between the two ends.

The chain recombines TRBV20-1 with TRBJ2-3, with D uncertain. In germline, CDR1 is DFQATT, CDR2 SNEGSKA (reference sequence). This CDR3 has 15 residues. Between the trimmed V and J ends, which lost 3 bases and 4 bases, there was a span of 17 bases. The CDR3 is CSASGSLAPADTQYF. In DNA form, the CDR3 reads TGCAGTGCTAGTGGCAGCCTGGCTCCCGCAGATACGCAGTATTTT.

This sequence joins TRBV6-6 and TRBJ2-7; D may be TRBD2 (7 bases). This CDR3 region has 15 residues. Germline V lookup: CDR1 MNHNY, CDR2 SVGAGI (reference sequence). Trimming took off 1 base at V and 3 bases at J, with 13 bases between the two ends. Here the CDR3 reads CASSYLRGAVYEQYF. CDR3 coding DNA: TGTGCCAGCAGTTACTTACGGGGGGCGGTCTACGAGCAGTACTTC.

The chain is built from TRBV18 and TRBJ2-5; D is undetermined. Germline-derived CDR1 and CDR2 are KGHSH and LQKENI. The CDR3 contains 15 residues. V was shortened by 3 bases and J by 2 bases, with 13 bases between the two germline ends. CDR3 in DNA: TGTGCCAGCTCACCTCTCCCTGTACAACAAGAGACCCAGTACTTC. This gives the protein CASSPLPVQQETQYF. Complete variable domain (other parts from reference TRBV18 and TRBJ2-5): NAGVMQNPRHLVRRRGQEARLRCSPMKGHSHVYWYRQLPEEGLKFMVYLQKENIIDESGMPKERFSAEFPKEGPSILRIQQVVRGDSAAYFCASSPLPVQQETQYFGPGTRLLVL.

The chain recombines TRBV29-1 with TRBJ1-1; TRBD1 matches at 9 bases. Per germline, CDR1 SQVTM and CDR2 ANQGSEA. This CDR3 has 14 amino acids. J was trimmed by 4 bases and V by 5 bases; bases with no gene match: 8. CDR3 nucleotides: TGCAGCGTTAAAGGGGACAGGGTAGCCACTGAAGCTTTCTTT. This sequence encodes CSVKGDRVATEAFF.

With respect to this clonotype: Compared with germline, one end of the junction differs, possibly owing to a read error. The chain carries TRBV12-3 or TRBV12-4 and TRBJ1-5; no reliable D call. The CDR3 has 14 amino acids. The CDR3 region is CASSLGRSNQPQQF. The CDR3 nucleotides are TGTGCCAGCAGCCTAGGACGGAGCAATCAGCCCCAGCAATTT.

The chain has TRBV7-2 and TRBJ2-1; D perhaps matches TRBD1 (6 bases). The ends were cut back, 2 bases at V and 6 bases at J, with 8 bases in the middle. The germline gives CDR1 SGHTA, CDR2 FQGNSA. The CDR3 runs to 13 residues. The chain's CDR3 is CASSLRQANEQFF. Here the CDR3 DNA reads TGTGCCAGCAGCTTACGACAGGCCAATGAGCAGTTCTTC.

V usage is TRBV7-9 and J usage is TRBJ1-2; weak D call: TRBD1 (6 bases). The V gene's germline CDR1 is SEHNR and CDR2 FQNEAQ (reference sequence). Trimming shortened V by 5 bases and J by 5 bases, and 21 bases separated the two germline ends. CDR3 length equals 16 residues. The CDR3 reads CASSMLTGLGPYGYTF. The DNA of the CDR3 is TGTGCCAGCAGCATGCTTACAGGGCTGGGGCCTTATGGCTACACCTTC.

This sequence joins TRBV15 and TRBJ2-1, with 7 bases matching TRBD2. In germline, CDR1 is LNHNV, CDR2 YYDKDF (reference sequence). This CDR3 is 14 amino acids long. Unmatched junction bases numbered 9, after V lost 9 bases and J lost 4 bases. CDR3: CATTPGTKYNEQFF. The DNA of the CDR3 is TGTGCCACGACGCCGGGGACTAAGTACAATGAGCAGTTCTTC.

The chain couples TRBV6-6 to TRBJ2-3, with TRBD2 identical over 9 bases. The V gene end was trimmed by 5 bases and the J gene end by 10 bases; junction bases not matched to a gene: 10. Germline lookup yields CDR1 MNHNY and CDR2 SVGAGI (reference sequence). The CDR3 runs 14 residues. The CDR3 loop reads CASSLKASGNAQYF. The CDR3 DNA follows: TGTGCCAGCAGTCTTAAGGCTAGCGGGAACGCGCAGTATTTT.

In its sample, this clonotype was seen a few times. The chain joins TRBV4-3 to TRBJ1-1; D not certain. The CDR3 extends over 15 amino acids. Trimming pared 0 bases from V and 4 bases from J, leaving 12 bases between. Germline V gene sequence: CDR1 LGHNA, CDR2 YSLEER. CDR3 bases: TGCGCCAGCAGCCAAGATTGGTGGAGAGCCACTGAAGCTTTCTTT. Amino acid sequence: CASSQDWWRATEAFF.

This clonotype was detected only a few times. The chain carries TRBV20-1 and TRBJ1-5; TRBD1 aligns across 9 bases. The germline gives CDR1 DFQATT, CDR2 SNEGSKA (reference sequence). This CDR3 is built from 14 residues. J was trimmed by 5 bases and V by 1 base; bases with no gene match: 3. The CDR3 sequence: CSARVGTGHQPQHF. CDR3 sequence (DNA): TGCAGTGCTAGAGTTGGGACAGGGCATCAGCCCCAGCATTTT.

This chain joins TRBV12-3 or TRBV12-4 and TRBJ2-4; D is tentatively TRBD1 or TRBD2 (5 bases each). This CDR3 comprises 13 residues. The germline V and J ends were trimmed by 7 bases and 1 base, with 8 bases remaining between them. In nucleotides, the CDR3 is TGTGCCAGCACCGAGGGGGCCAAAAACATTCAGTACTTC. The encoded protein is CASTEGAKNIQYF.

CDR3 nucleotides: TGCGCCAGCAGCCAAGTCCCAGGACTAGCGGGAGGGCCCCCACATGAGCAGTTCTTC. Translation gives CASSQVPGLAGGPPHEQFF. The chain joins TRBV4-1 to TRBJ2-1; 15 bases map to TRBD2. The CDR3 runs 19 residues. V gave up 1 base and J gave up 8 bases; unmatched junction bases: 12. Germline values: CDR1 MGHRA, CDR2 YSYEKL.

The chain is built from TRBV6-5 and TRBJ2-3; 7 bases are shared with TRBD1. The V and J ends lost 0 bases and 5 bases, in that order; junction bases with no gene match: 2. Germline V gene sequence: CDR1 MNHEY, CDR2 SVGAGI. The CDR3 is 14 residues long. The CDR3 sequence is CASSYSTGQDTQYF. The CDR3 DNA sequence: TGTGCCAGCAGTTACTCGACAGGGCAAGATACGCAGTATTTT.

This clonotype occurred a few times. V and J are TRBV11-2 and TRBJ1-4, with D unclear. This CDR3 is 14 amino acids long. Trimming pared 2 bases from V and 4 bases from J, leaving 8 bases between. Germline CDR1 reads SGHAT; CDR2 reads FQNNGV. CDR3 nucleotide sequence: TGTGCCAGCAGCTTAAGGGCGGATAATGAAAAACTGTTTTTT. It encodes CASSLRADNEKLFF. Looking up the rest from reference TRBV11-2 and TRBJ1-4 gives the full variable domain: EAGVAQSPRYKIIEKRQSVAFWCNPISGHATLYWYQQILGQGPKLLIQFQNNGVVDDSQLPKDRFSAERLKGVDSTLKIQPAKLEDSAVYLCASSLRADNEKLFFGSGTQLSVL.